The sequence of this TCR beta chain was determined in a study of response to subunit inactivated influenza vaccine. This clonotype was detected only a few times. TCRdb processed the RT-PCR reads anew with MiXCR; each CDR3 protein has one entry. The sample yields hundreds of thousands of distinct CDR3 sequences, approximately 15% seen once. V lost 3 bases to trimming and J lost 3 bases, with 16 bases between them. From germline, CDR1 is SGHRS and CDR2 YFSETQ. The CDR3 is made up of 16 amino acids. This TCR was sampled from a man aged 50-59 years who received an inactivated influenza vaccine. The material was PBMCs from blood, obtained roughly 2 weeks before vaccination. The gene calls are TRBV5-1 and TRBJ2-1; maybe TRBD2 (6 bases). The CDR3, as DNA: TGCGCCAGCAGCTCCGGGGGTGTAGGGGTCTACAATGAGCAGTTCTTC. The encoded protein is CASSSGGVGVYNEQFF.